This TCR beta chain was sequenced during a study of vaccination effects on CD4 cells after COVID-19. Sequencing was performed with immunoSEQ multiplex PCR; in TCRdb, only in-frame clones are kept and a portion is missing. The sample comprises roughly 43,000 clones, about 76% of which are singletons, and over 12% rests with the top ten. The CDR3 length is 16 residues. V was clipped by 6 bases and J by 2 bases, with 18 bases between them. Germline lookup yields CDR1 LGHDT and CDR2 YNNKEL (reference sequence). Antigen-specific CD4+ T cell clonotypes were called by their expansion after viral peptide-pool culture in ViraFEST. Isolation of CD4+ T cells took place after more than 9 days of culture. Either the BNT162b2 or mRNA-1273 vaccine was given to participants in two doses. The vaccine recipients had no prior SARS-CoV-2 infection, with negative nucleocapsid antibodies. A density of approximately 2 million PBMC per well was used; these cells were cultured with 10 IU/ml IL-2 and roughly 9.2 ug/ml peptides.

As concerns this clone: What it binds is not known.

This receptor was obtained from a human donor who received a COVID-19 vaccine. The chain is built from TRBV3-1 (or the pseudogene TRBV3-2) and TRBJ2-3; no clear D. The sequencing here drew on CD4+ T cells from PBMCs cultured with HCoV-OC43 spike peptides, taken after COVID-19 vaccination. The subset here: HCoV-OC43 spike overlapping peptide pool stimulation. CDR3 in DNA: TGTGCCAGCAGTCCCACGGCGGACCCCTTCACAGATACGCAGTATTTT. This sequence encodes CASSPTADPFTDTQYF.